The clone carrying this T cell receptor beta chain has more than one count but fewer than ten. There are 13 residues in the CDR3. CDR1 is DFQATT, CDR2 SNEGSKA, per germline (reference sequence). V lost 3 bases, J lost 7 bases, and 5 bases stayed unmatched. From the 5' RACE reads, TCRdb called clonotypes with MiXCR, one entry per CDR3 protein. The sample comprises roughly 310,000 distinct CDR3 sequences, about 15% of which are singletons, and around 24% rests with the top ten. The data were obtained in a study of T-cell memory formation after mild COVID-19. Across the study: TCR clusters mostly belonged to single donors.

This sequence originates from a man younger than 35 who had mild COVID-19 (a few samples of this study predate the infection). Cell type and time point are not known. The V call is TRBV20-1, the J call TRBJ1-1, with 10 positions matching TRBD1. The sample consisted of PBMCs or a T cell subset sorted from them (not recorded which). CDR3 residues: CSARTGGGIEAFF. The CDR3 DNA sequence: TGCAGTGCTAGGACAGGGGGCGGAATTGAAGCTTTCTTT.